The entry that follows covers one TCR beta chain sequence. Its cognate antigen has yet to be identified. Qualities for individual bases were not recorded, and no much larger clone is one base off. The data belong to a study of shared clonotypes between healthy human individuals (dated by TCRdb to 2018 to 2021). Concerning the study at large: Three men and two women, aged 18 to 49 years, made up the cohort. Per donor, three plates each were used for CD4 naive and CD4 memory, two for CD8 naive, and one for CD8 memory. To estimate repertoire size and how much clonotypes are shared between individuals, the study performed deep sequencing of blood TCR repertoires from a few healthy adults. To increase sequencing depth and limit assay-specific biases, different laboratories used diverse techniques to prepare libraries and sequence TCR repertoires. Between about 0.94 and 10 billion PBMCs per donor were obtained by leukapheresis. Paper-wide results and their limitations: Higher generation probabilities were observed for clonotypes shared by all four sorted-subset donors than for non-shared clonotypes. Because the study included a small number of donors, the genetic and exposure-history diversity represented was limited. Sampling was limited to blood, and TCR repertoires in tissue likely differ from TCR repertoires in blood. Estimated clonotype richness was generally larger for naive than for memory subsets. Pairwise subsampling indicated that sequencing depth was expected to affect the degree of clonotype sharing among donors. Sharing across several donors was observed for approximately 4.6% of naive CD4, under 4% of naive CD8, 2% to 2.5% of memory CD4, and roughly 0.43% of memory CD8 clonotypes. Even with the large sequencing depth, rarefaction of the sorted-subset datasets indicated that sequencing was incomplete.

Using the deep immunoSEQ assay, TCR CDR3 regions were amplified from genomic DNA by multiplex PCR. Genomic DNA extracted from each cell subset was distributed evenly over all wells of several immunoSEQ 96-well plates, and each plate served as one replicate. For sorted subsets, about 210 ng of genomic DNA, equivalent to some 33,000 T cell genomes, went into each replicate PCR. Purified libraries were quantified with a Qubit 3.0 fluorometer, sized on a Bioanalyzer 2100, and re-quantified with the KAPA Library Quantification kit. Each immunoSEQ 96-well plate was sequenced on its own single-read 150-cycle Illumina NextSeq 550 flow cell. Processing in the source paper ran as follows. The immunoSEQ output contained only junctional sequences without quality scores, so filtering could not match that applied to full-length reads. Sequences were annotated with PyIR, a Python wrapper for IgBLAST v1.9, and V/J genes and CDR3 were assigned using IMGT germline references. Any read was removed if the V/J assignment was weak (E-value above 1e-6), the CDR3 was missing, or the read contained stop codons, out-of-frame junctions, or ambiguous translated residues. A V3J clonotype was defined by an identical inferred V gene, J gene, and CDR3 amino acid sequence. Percentage overlap between repertoires was calculated by dividing the number of shared unique clonotypes by the size of the smaller repertoire. RTK rarefaction, the Chao1 estimator, and Recon v2.1 estimates of unobserved clonotypes were used to assess repertoire richness. OLGA was used to compute generation probabilities for all TCRbeta clonotypes that the gDNA method yielded from several donors. Entries here come from immuneACCESS through TCRdb and include only in-frame sequences with V and J called. Some clones fail to appear in such tables; in the studies checked, an unresolved V gene covers under half of the shortfall, and the cause of the remainder is unknown. The V and J calls and clone size come from that table; D and trimming were worked out from the DNA. The sample table shows 2 million to 2.5 million clones, and 80% to 95% are seen once. About 0.41% of the sample is taken by the ten largest.

Based on the germline V gene (reference sequence), the CDR1 and CDR2 sequences are GTSNPN and SVGIG. V and J are trimmed by 5 bases and 3 bases, and the gene matches miss 9 bases of the junction. The CDR3 runs 16 residues from the cysteine to the phenylalanine. This entry keeps only the CDR3 DNA: 48 bases, framed from base 1. The donors were healthy, HIV-negative adults who had no recently reported acute infections or vaccinations. Every donor was a Caucasian adult residing in Nashville, Tennessee, USA. Magnetic negative selection was used to enrich CD4+ T cells, after which naive cells were positively selected on CD45RA and the negative fraction became the memory subset. Blood was obtained by leukapheresis, after which PBMCs were separated by Ficoll-Histopaque density gradient centrifugation and cryopreserved in liquid nitrogen vapor phase. Purity and quantity of every magnetically sorted T cell population were checked by analytical flow cytometry. Genomic DNA was isolated from each sorted fraction and quantified by UV absorbance on a Nanodrop 2000c.

The receptor comes from a man younger than 35 in good health. Some clones in this sample may be carry-over from other donors' samples. The sequencing input was naive CD4+ T cells from PBMCs. In light of the paper, this sample's cell subset or site label describes: CD45RA+ positively selected. The rearranged segments are TRBV30 and TRBJ2-7, and 14 bases in between align with TRBD2. The sequenced DNA: TGTGCCTGGCAGCCCGGACTAGCGGGAGGAAACTACGAGCAGTACTTC. Its translation reads: CAWQPGLAGGNYEQYF. With the rest looked up from the reference TRBV30 and TRBJ2-7 genes rather than sequenced, the full variable domain is SQTIHQWPATLVQPVGSPLSLECTVEGTSNPNLYWYRQAAGRGLQLLFYSVGIGQISSEVPQNLSASRPQDRQFILSSKKLLLSDSGFYLCAWQPGLAGGNYEQYFGPGTRLTVT.